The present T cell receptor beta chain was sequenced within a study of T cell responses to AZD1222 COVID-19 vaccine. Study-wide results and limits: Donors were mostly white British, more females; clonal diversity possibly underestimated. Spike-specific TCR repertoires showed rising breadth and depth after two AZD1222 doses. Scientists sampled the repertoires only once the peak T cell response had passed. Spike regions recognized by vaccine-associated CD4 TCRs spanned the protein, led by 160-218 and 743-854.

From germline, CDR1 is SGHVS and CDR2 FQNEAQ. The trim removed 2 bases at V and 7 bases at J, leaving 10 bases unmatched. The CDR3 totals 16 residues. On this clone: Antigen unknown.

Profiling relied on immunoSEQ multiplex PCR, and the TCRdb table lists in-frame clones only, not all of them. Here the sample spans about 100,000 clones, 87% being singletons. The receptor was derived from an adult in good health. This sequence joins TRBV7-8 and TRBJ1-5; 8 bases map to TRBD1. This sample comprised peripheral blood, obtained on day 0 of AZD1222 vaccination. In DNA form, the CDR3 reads TGTGCCAGCAGCTTACTTGGACAGGGATTAGAGCAGCCCCAGCATTTT. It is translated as CASSLLGQGLEQPQHF.